The clone carrying this T cell receptor (beta chain) has a handful of counts. This sample was included in a study of T-cell reconstitution after alpha-beta-depleted transplantation in children. It was with unique molecular identifiers that the TCRbeta library was prepared. TCRdb ran MiXCR on the PCR reads and lists one entry per CDR3 protein. The sample lists approximately 1,000,000 distinct CDR3 sequences, about 29% occurring once. The V and J ends lost 5 bases and 3 bases respectively, with 10 bases between them. Germline V gene lookup returns CDR1 SGHAT and CDR2 FQNNGV. The CDR3 extends over 13 amino acids.

Specimen: PBMCs, mostly from graft donor cells, collected 360 days after TCRalphabeta/CD19-depleted stem cell transplant. The source of this sequence is a boy under two years old who had a stem cell transplant for SCID, so the T cells may come from the graft donor. The rearrangement joins TRBV11-2 to TRBJ1-1; unclear D gene. DNA for the CDR3: TGTGCCAGCAGCCTTACGGTTTACACTGAAGCTTTCTTT. It translates to CASSLTVYTEAFF.